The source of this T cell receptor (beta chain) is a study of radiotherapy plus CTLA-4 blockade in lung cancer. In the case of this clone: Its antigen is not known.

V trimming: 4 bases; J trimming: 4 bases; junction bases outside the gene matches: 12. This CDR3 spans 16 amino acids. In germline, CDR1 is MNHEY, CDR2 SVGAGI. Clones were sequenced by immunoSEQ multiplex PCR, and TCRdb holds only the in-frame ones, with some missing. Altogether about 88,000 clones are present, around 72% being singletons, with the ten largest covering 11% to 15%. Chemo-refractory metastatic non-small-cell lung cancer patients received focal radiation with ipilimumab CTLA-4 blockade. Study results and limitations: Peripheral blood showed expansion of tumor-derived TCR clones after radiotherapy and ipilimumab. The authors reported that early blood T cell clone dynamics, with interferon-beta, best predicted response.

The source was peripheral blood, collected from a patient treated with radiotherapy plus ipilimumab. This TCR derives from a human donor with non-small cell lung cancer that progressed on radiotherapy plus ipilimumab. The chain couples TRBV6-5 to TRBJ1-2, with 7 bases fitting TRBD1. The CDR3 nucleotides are TGTGCCAGCAGTTCCGGGACAGAGCTACTCCCCTATGGCTACACCTTC. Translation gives CASSSGTELLPYGYTF.